The T cell receptor beta chain described here comes from a study of CXCR3-negative and CXCR3-positive naive CD8 T cells (dated by TCRdb to about 2019). With regard to the full study: In total, some 150 million TRB reads were obtained, corresponding to roughly 1.5 +/- 0.3 million reads per library. Data from 11 donors, pooled across two independent experiments, went into the diversity and physicochemical repertoire analyses. Naive subsets from about five donors and memory cells from 3 donors were included in the TRBV-TRBJ cluster analysis. The paper as a whole reports these results and caveats: Within the same donor, TRBV-TRBJ usage looked similar between naive CXCR3-negative and CXCR3-positive cells, but memory cells had distinct patterns. CXCR3 expression partially decreased after cryopreservation, so most assays used freshly isolated PBMCs. Comparably high repertoire diversity was found in both naive subsets, whereas much lower repertoire diversity was found in memory CD8+ T cells. Because surface CD5, which has been linked to self-reactivity in mice, was comparable between naive subsets, TCR interaction strength was also inferred from TRB CDR3 physicochemical properties. TRB CDR3s from CXCR3-positive naive cells showed higher hydrophobicity (lower Kidera factor 4), lower energy, and higher strength and volume indices than CXCR3-negative naive cells.

Reads for this sample came from a NextSeq 550. The Human TCR Profiling Kit (MiLaboratory) was used to prepare UMI-labeled 5' RACE TRB cDNA libraries. The full amount of extracted RNA was used for cDNA synthesis, and the full amount of resulting cDNA was used for PCR amplification. Libraries were prepared in parallel with an identical number of PCR cycles. As for the authors' bioinformatics: MIGEC and MiXCR extracted about 53,000 +/- 10,000 unique UMI-labeled TRB cDNA molecules per library, requiring at least two reads per UMI. Each library averaged about 37,000 +/- 9,700 functional in-frame TRB CDR3 nucleotide clonotypes without stop codons. After downsampling to 5000 UMI-labeled TRB molecules per sample, diversity metrics, including normalized Shannon-Wiener and Chao1, were computed in VDJtools. VDJtools computed clonotype-size-weighted physicochemical properties of the central five CDR3 residues: interaction energy, strength, volume and Kidera factor 4. TCRdb reprocessed the reads and provides one entry for every CDR3 protein sequence; no DNA is given. The V and J calls reflect TCRdb's pipeline rather than the authors' work. For this sample, the table gives more than 75,000 distinct CDR3 sequences. In total, the top ten clones hold 0.62% of the sample.

For every CD8+ T cell subset, fewer than 350,000 cells were flow-sorted straight into RLT lysis buffer, and each subset was sorted in triplicate. To keep memory contaminants out, a stringent definition of naive CD8+ T cells was applied: CD45RO-CCR7+CD27+CD95-. Using standard density gradient centrifugation, peripheral blood mononuclear cells were isolated from buffy coats. Naive CXCR3-negative and CXCR3-positive CD8+ T cells were flow-sorted using a FACSAria III. An RNeasy Mini Kit was used to extract total RNA from the sorted cells. About this clonotype: Its target antigen remains unknown.

The CDR3, cysteine through phenylalanine, is 19 amino acids long. The protein alone is recorded here. From a lookup of the germline V gene, CDR1 and CDR2 are SQVTM and ANQGSEA. In this chain, TRBV29-1 is recombined with TRBJ2-1; TCRdb outputs TRBD1, but without DNA this stays unchecked. The sequenced material came from naive CXCR3+ CD8+ T cells from blood. Interpreted using the paper, the cell subset or site label stands for: CD45RO-CCR7+CD27+CD95- naive CD8+ T cells expressing CXCR3 (TNR3+). The sequence came from a human donor in good health. Some clones in this sample may be carry-over from other donors' samples. The CDR3 in this case is CSVTRTGGALAGVSHEQFF.